This TCR beta chain was recorded in a study of response to subunit inactivated influenza vaccine. This CDR3 spans 15 amino acids. The V end was cut by 1 base, the J end by 11 bases, with 20 bases between. From germline, CDR1 is SGHVS and CDR2 FNYEAQ. TCRdb used MiXCR to reprocess the RT-PCR reads, holding one entry per CDR3 protein. The data contain just under 550,000 distinct CDR3 sequences, roughly 23% of them singletons. This sample was shared with a second study, whose subject was T cells expressing NK-cell markers. Turning to that study: The authors made TCR beta cDNA libraries by 5'RACE template switching. This switching added a universal primer site and UMIs. Sorted CD3+CD56-NKG2C+, CD3+CD56+NKG2C- and CD3+CD56+NKG2C+ T cells were the source of the TCR beta repertoires. HCMV seropositivity marked most of the eight sequenced donors; one was seronegative. Dominant NKG2C+ clonotypes accounted for roughly 1.0-8% of CD8+ T cells in more than 5 donors.

Sample: CD4+ T cells sorted from PBMCs, taken 12 days after vaccination. This receptor was taken from a man aged 45-60 years who received an inactivated influenza vaccine. This chain uses TRBV7-6 with TRBJ2-5; no clear D. CDR3: CASSLEGLTVGPQYF. CDR3 in DNA: TGTGCCAGCAGCTTAGAGGGCCTAACAGTTGGACCGCAGTACTTC. Looking up the rest from reference TRBV7-6 and TRBJ2-5 gives the full variable domain: GAGVSQSPRYKVTKRGQDVALRCDPISGHVSLYWYRQALGQGPEFLTYFNYEAQQDKSGLPNDRFSAERPEGSISTLTIQRTEQRDSAMYRCASSLEGLTVGPQYFGPGTRLLVL.